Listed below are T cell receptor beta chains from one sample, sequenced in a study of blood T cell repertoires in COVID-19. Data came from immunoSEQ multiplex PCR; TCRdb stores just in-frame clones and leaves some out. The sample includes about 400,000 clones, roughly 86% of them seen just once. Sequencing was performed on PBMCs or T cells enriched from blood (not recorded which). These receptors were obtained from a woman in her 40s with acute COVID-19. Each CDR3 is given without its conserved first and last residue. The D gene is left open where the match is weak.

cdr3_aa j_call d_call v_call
ASSSRQGGMGYT TRBJ1-2 TRBD1 TRBV5-1
ASSATGATNEKLF TRBJ1-4 . TRBV9
ASSQDLGTGQNQPQH TRBJ1-5 TRBD1 TRBV3-1/TRBV3-2
ATSEQQSSYNSPLH TRBJ1-6 . TRBV24-1
ASSMGTSGGYNEQF TRBJ2-1 TRBD2 TRBV19
ASSLVTGRAF TRBJ1-1 . TRBV12-3/TRBV12-4
ASIGGAVDTQY TRBJ2-3 TRBD2 TRBV6-5
ASSYSSQGAAYEQY TRBJ2-7 TRBD1 TRBV6-5
ASQTGSGANVLT TRBJ2-6 . TRBV2
ASSASGRGNYGYT TRBJ1-2 . TRBV7-8
ASSTRQSQY TRBJ2-7 . TRBV12-3/TRBV12-4
ASSLGTGYNSPLH TRBJ1-6 TRBD1 TRBV3-1/TRBV3-2
ASSLTGQGYDEQY TRBJ2-7 TRBD1 TRBV6-6
ASSKGSLAGRETQY TRBJ2-5 . TRBV21-1
ASSRAGGSSNEQF TRBJ2-1 . TRBV10-2
ASSLGRDSSTDTQY TRBJ2-3 . TRBV5-1
ASSLGRTEAF TRBJ1-1 . TRBV7-2
ASSLGRDREEAGYT TRBJ1-2 TRBD1 TRBV5-4
ASSEVRRGQETQY TRBJ2-5 . TRBV6-1
ASSLSGRREKLF TRBJ1-4 . TRBV5-6
ASSQVRSAGAPPTDTQY TRBJ2-3 . TRBV3-1/TRBV3-2
SAIDRDGYT TRBJ1-2 . TRBV20-1
ASSYRQGEKLF TRBJ1-4 . TRBV6-5
ASSPLQGANYGYT TRBJ1-2 TRBD1 TRBV4-1
ASSLYRAVTGELF TRBJ2-2 . TRBV7-2
AISERFSGQGEEQY TRBJ2-7 TRBD1 TRBV10-3
ASSPDSTDQPQH TRBJ1-5 . TRBV18
ASTTQGNYGYT TRBJ1-2 . TRBV2
ASGGGSNQPQH TRBJ1-5 . TRBV3-1/TRBV3-2
ASSLRFGQPEHGGELF TRBJ2-2 . TRBV18